Sequencing of this T cell receptor beta chain was carried out in a study of cytomegalovirus exposure and HLA in healthy donors. Study-wide context: The platform used for the roughly 120 validation repertoires matched that of the roughly 700 first-cohort repertoires, a later analysis reported. Findings and caveats of the study: According to a later analysis, TCR clusters from the first cohort tended to co-occur in the 120 or so validation repertoires. Cytomegalovirus status was reportedly diagnosed by the classifier with high specificity and sensitivity. The authors listed some 150 TCR beta chains as cytomegalovirus-associated.

The CDR3 contains 14 residues. V shed 4 bases and J shed 0 bases, with 9 bases lying between them. Germline CDR1 GTSNPN, CDR2 SVGIG (reference sequence). As for this clone: Its antigen is currently unknown.

Repertoires were generated with immunoSEQ multiplex PCR, while TCRdb's copy carries only in-frame clones and drops some. The data hold about 130,000 clones, with around 96% observed a single time. Sequencing was carried out using PBMCs. The rearrangement uses TRBV30 and TRBJ1-4; D not resolved. The clonotype comes from a man aged 18 to 29 in good health and CMV-seronegative. The CDR3 DNA follows: TGTGCCTGGAAGCGGGCCTCAACTAATGAAAAACTGTTTTTT. This translates into CAWKRASTNEKLFF.